What follows are 26 T cell receptor beta chains derived from one specimen sequenced in a study of blood T cell repertoires in COVID-19. The protocol was immunoSEQ multiplex PCR, while the TCRdb copy is restricted to in-frame clones and leaves out a portion. The data contain 150,000 to 200,000 clones, roughly 80% of them singletons. Material for sequencing was peripheral blood. The origin of the receptors is a woman between 40 and 55 years old with COVID-19, enrolled during active disease.

The rearrangement links TRBV19 to TRBJ1-5; D ambiguous. The CDR3 spans 15 residues. Germline V gene sequence: CDR1 LNHDA, CDR2 SQIVND (reference sequence). Trimming cost V 1 base and J 4 bases, with 11 bases left between them. CDR3 residues: CASSIASRDNQPQHF. For the CDR3, the DNA is TGTGCCAGTAGTATAGCGAGTCGGGATAATCAGCCCCAGCATTTT.

The chain has TRBV5-1 and TRBJ2-3; D might be TRBD1 (7 bases). V lost 1 base and J 4 bases, leaving 16 bases between the germline ends. Germline V lookup: CDR1 SGHRS, CDR2 YFSETQ. This CDR3 has 16 amino acids. The CDR3 loop reads CASSLRASGGSDTQYF. For the CDR3, the DNA is TGCGCCAGCAGCTTGAGGGCGTCAGGGGGGTCAGATACGCAGTATTTT.

This clone was recorded once. This chain links TRBV10-3 with TRBJ2-7; D perhaps matches TRBD1 (6 bases). The CDR3 loop spans 16 amino acids. Germline CDR1 ENHRY, CDR2 SYGVKD. DNA of the CDR3: TGTGCGAACAGCCAGGGGCCTTTTGACTCAGCCTACGAGCAGTACTTC. It encodes CANSQGPFDSAYEQYF.

This clone has a single count. This sequence joins TRBV2 and TRBJ2-5; the D is unclear. The CDR3 sequence is 14 residues long. Looked up from germline, CDR1 is SNHLY and CDR2 is FYNNEI. Trimming removed 6 bases from V and 2 bases from J, with 13 bases in between. For the CDR3, the DNA is TGTGCCAGCAGGAGCGACCCTCAGCAAGAGACCCAGTACTTC. It yields the protein CASRSDPQQETQYF.

The chain carries TRBV18 and TRBJ2-7, with D possibly being TRBD1 (6 bases). V was clipped by 3 bases and J by 4 bases, with 16 bases between them. Per germline, CDR1 KGHSH and CDR2 LQKENI. CDR3 length equals 15 residues. CDR3 sequence (DNA): TGTGCCAGCTCACCGGGGGCCCTCCCCGGGTACGAGCAGTACTTC. This codes for CASSPGALPGYEQYF.

The rearrangement links TRBV6-2 or TRBV6-3 to TRBJ1-5; D is possibly TRBD1 (5 bases). The CDR3 contains 15 residues. Trimming shortened V by 2 bases and J by 4 bases, and 12 bases separated the two germline ends. Looked up from germline, CDR1 is MNHEY and CDR2 is SVGEGT. DNA for the CDR3: TGTGCCAGCAGTTACCCGGCGGGGCGGAATCAGCCCCAGCATTTT. It encodes CASSYPAGRNQPQHF.

The V gene is TRBV3-1 (or the pseudogene TRBV3-2), the J gene TRBJ2-3; tentatively, D is TRBD1 (6 bases). Trimming removed 3 bases from V and 5 bases from J, with 9 bases in between. Germline values: CDR1 LGHDT, CDR2 YNNKEL (reference sequence). The length of the CDR3 is 13 residues. CDR3 sequence (DNA): TGTGCCAGCAGCCACAGGGGCGGAGATACGCAGTATTTT. As protein: CASSHRGGDTQYF.

V usage is TRBV11-2 and J usage is TRBJ1-2; TRBD1 matches at 8 bases. The CDR3 length is 15 residues. Germline lookup yields CDR1 SGHAT and CDR2 FQNNGV. Trimming cost V 1 base and J 7 bases; bases outside gene matches: 8. CDR3: CASSLVQGAAFGYTF. The CDR3 DNA reads TGTGCCAGCAGCTTAGTCCAGGGGGCAGCCTTTGGCTACACCTTC. The complete variable domain, with remaining parts taken from reference TRBV11-2 and TRBJ1-2, reads EAGVAQSPRYKIIEKRQSVAFWCNPISGHATLYWYQQILGQGPKLLIQFQNNGVVDDSQLPKDRFSAERLKGVDSTLKIQPAKLEDSAVYLCASSLVQGAAFGYTFGSGTRLTVV.

V usage is TRBV7-2 and J usage is TRBJ2-7; perhaps TRBD2 as D (6 bases). CDR1 and CDR2 (germline): SGHTA, FQGNSA. V lost 1 base and J 4 bases, leaving 14 bases between the germline ends. The CDR3 totals 15 residues. The CDR3 protein is CASSLGSSSVYEQYF. CDR3 DNA sequence: TGTGCCAGCAGCTTAGGTTCGTCTAGCGTTTACGAGCAGTACTTC. Using reference TRBV7-2 and TRBJ2-7 for the parts outside the CDR3, the full variable domain is GAGVSQSPSNKVTEKGKDVELRCDPISGHTALYWYRQSLGQGLEFLIYFQGNSAPDKSGLPSDRFSAERTGGSVSTLTIQRTQQEDSAVYLCASSLGSSSVYEQYFGPGTRLTVT.

V gene TRBV23-1 combines with J gene TRBJ2-1; 8 bases are shared with TRBD2. TRBV23-1 is treated as an ORF (open reading frame) with a function not yet certain. V gave up 1 base and J gave up 0 bases; unmatched junction bases: 11. The CDR3 has 19 residues. In nucleotides, the CDR3 is TGCGCCAGCAGTCAATACCATAGGGGCGGGGGGTCCTCCTACAATGAGCAGTTCTTC. It specifies CASSQYHRGGGSSYNEQFF.

The V call is TRBV7-2, the J call TRBJ1-4; D might be TRBD1 (6 bases). The CDR3 sequence is 14 residues long. With 2 bases removed from V and 2 bases from J, the gap between germline ends came to 6 bases. Germline V gene sequence: CDR1 SGHTA, CDR2 FQGNSA. The CDR3 spells CASSLQGTNEKLFF. The CDR3 DNA reads TGTGCCAGCAGCTTACAGGGGACTAATGAAAAACTGTTTTTT.

This chain connects TRBV24-1 to TRBJ1-2; TRBD1 agrees at 10 bases. V was clipped by 6 bases and J by 4 bases; unmatched bases: 1. CDR3 length: 13 amino acids. In germline, CDR1 is KGHDR, CDR2 SFDVKD. The CDR3 spells CATSRDRGYGYTF. CDR3 in DNA: TGTGCCACCAGTAGGGACAGGGGCTATGGCTACACCTTC.

The chain combines TRBV5-6 with TRBJ2-7; perhaps TRBD2 as D (5 bases). Deletions cut 7 bases from V and 9 bases from J, with 23 bases between. The length of the CDR3 is 14 residues. The V gene's germline CDR1 is SGHDT and CDR2 YYEEEE. The CDR3 sequence: CASRLGSVLGVQYF. CDR3 sequence (DNA): TGTGCCAGCCGTTTGGGTAGCGTGCTTGGGGTGCAGTACTTC.

About this clone: Other DNA variants within this sample encode the same CDR3. The chain links TRBV5-4 to TRBJ1-1; no clear D. V lost 0 bases and J 1 base, leaving 4 bases between the germline ends. The CDR3 covers 13 residues. Germline loops: CDR1 SGHNT, CDR2 YYREEE (reference sequence). CDR3 sequence (DNA): TGTGCCAGCAGCTTGGACAGGAACACTGAAGCTTTCTTT. Its protein product is CASSLDRNTEAFF.

This clone occurred once. The chain couples TRBV7-2 to TRBJ2-7, with D possibly TRBD2 on 6 matching bases. The V gene lost 3 bases and the J gene lost 1 base, with 22 bases spanning the gap. Germline CDR1 and CDR2: SGHTA and FQGNSA. The CDR3 loop spans 18 amino acids. The CDR3 DNA reads as TGTGCCAGCAGCTTTGTGGAAGCGGCGGCCGGGACTTCCTACGAGCAGTACTTC. The encoded protein is CASSFVEAAAGTSYEQYF. Looking up the rest from reference TRBV7-2 and TRBJ2-7 gives the full variable domain: GAGVSQSPSNKVTEKGKDVELRCDPISGHTALYWYRQSLGQGLEFLIYFQGNSAPDKSGLPSDRFSAERTGGSVSTLTIQRTQQEDSAVYLCASSFVEAAAGTSYEQYFGPGTRLTVT.

The gene calls are TRBV2 and TRBJ1-2, with 8 positions matching TRBD1. Per germline, CDR1 SNHLY and CDR2 FYNNEI. The CDR3 is 14 amino acids. After removal of 7 bases from V and 7 bases from J, the junction contained 11 bases not matched to a gene. CDR3 loop: CASIGTGHMGGYTF. The DNA of the CDR3 is TGTGCCAGCATCGGGACAGGTCATATGGGTGGCTACACCTTC.

This clone was seen once. V and J are TRBV7-2 and TRBJ1-1; D uncertain. The length of the CDR3 is 18 residues. The germline CDR1 and CDR2 sequences are SGHTA and FQGNSA. With 5 bases removed from V and 2 bases from J, the gap between germline ends came to 24 bases. CDR3 sequence (DNA): TGTGCCAGCAGCCTACAACCGCCGGCGGGGTCGTATAACACTGAAGCTTTCTTT. Amino acids: CASSLQPPAGSYNTEAFF. Together with reference TRBV7-2 and TRBJ1-1, the CDR3 gives the full variable domain: GAGVSQSPSNKVTEKGKDVELRCDPISGHTALYWYRQSLGQGLEFLIYFQGNSAPDKSGLPSDRFSAERTGGSVSTLTIQRTQQEDSAVYLCASSLQPPAGSYNTEAFFGQGTRLTVV.

Notes on this clone: The same CDR3 can be traced to other DNA sequences in this sample. The genes are TRBV18 and TRBJ2-2, with 8 bases aligning to TRBD1. This CDR3 has 16 residues. V dropped 6 bases and J dropped 3; count of bases not matched to a gene: 9. Germline values: CDR1 KGHSH, CDR2 LQKENI. DNA of the CDR3: TGTGCCAGCTCTCCAAGGACAGGGCGGGACACCGGGGAGCTGTTTTTT. Protein product: CASSPRTGRDTGELFF. The entire variable domain, with the rest obtained from reference TRBV18 and TRBJ2-2, is as follows: NAGVMQNPRHLVRRRGQEARLRCSPMKGHSHVYWYRQLPEEGLKFMVYLQKENIIDESGMPKERFSAEFPKEGPSILRIQQVVRGDSAAYFCASSPRTGRDTGELFFGEGSRLTVL.

The rearrangement joins TRBV5-1 to TRBJ2-7; 8 bases fit TRBD1. This CDR3 spans 14 amino acids. The trim removed 5 bases at V and 5 bases at J, leaving 9 bases unmatched. Germline V gene data show CDR1 as SGHRS and CDR2 as YFSETQ. DNA for the CDR3: TGCGCCAGCAGTCAACTCCAGGGGGCTAACGAGCAGTACTTC. Translated, it gives CASSQLQGANEQYF.

This sequence joins TRBV2 and TRBJ2-7, with a weak D call TRBD2 (6 bases). In germline, CDR1 is SNHLY, CDR2 FYNNEI. V was pared by 3 bases and J by 3 bases, with 15 bases between. The CDR3 contains 15 residues. The CDR3 bases are TGTGCCAGCAGTGAGAAGGTGGAGGGTTTCTACGAGCAGTACTTC. Translated: CASSEKVEGFYEQYF. The complete variable domain, with remaining parts taken from reference TRBV2 and TRBJ2-7, reads EPEVTQTPSHQVTQMGQEVILRCVPISNHLYFYWYRQILGQKVEFLVSFYNNEISEKSEIFDDQFSVERPDGSNFTLKIRSTKLEDSAMYFCASSEKVEGFYEQYFGPGTRLTVT.

The chain combines TRBV7-2 with TRBJ2-5; D possibly corresponds to TRBD2 (7 bases). Germline CDR1 is SGHTA and CDR2 is FQGNSA. This CDR3 has 13 residues. Trimming pared 4 bases from V and 5 bases from J, leaving 11 bases between. CDR3 amino acids: CASSWAGAETQYF. CDR3 coding DNA: TGTGCCAGCAGCTGGGCGGGGGCGGAGACCCAGTACTTC.

V gene TRBV19 combines with J gene TRBJ2-1, with D possibly being TRBD2 (6 bases). This CDR3 comprises 14 residues. The V gene lost 3 bases and the J gene lost 7 bases, with 13 bases spanning the gap. Germline CDR1 reads LNHDA; CDR2 reads SQIVND (reference sequence). In DNA, the CDR3 is TGTGCCAGTAGTATGACCGGGACTCTTAATGAGCAGTTCTTC. Translating gives CASSMTGTLNEQFF.

The rearrangement uses TRBV6-2 or TRBV6-3 and TRBJ1-1; D gene uncertain. There are 16 residues in the CDR3. The ends were cut back, 3 bases at V and 0 bases at J, with 14 bases in the middle. Germline CDR1 and CDR2: MNHEY and SVGEGT. CDR3 bases: TGTGCCAGCAGTTATGGTGGTGCGGGAATGAACACTGAAGCTTTCTTT. Encoded protein: CASSYGGAGMNTEAFF.

The rearrangement links TRBV15 to TRBJ2-3, with 9 bases aligning to TRBD2. The CDR3 runs to 17 residues. The V and J ends lost 6 bases and 3 bases, in that order; junction bases with no gene match: 13. Germline values: CDR1 LNHNV, CDR2 YYDKDF (reference sequence). CDR3 loop: CATRGGGSGSSTDTQYF. The CDR3 DNA follows: TGTGCCACCAGAGGAGGGGGTAGCGGGAGCTCAACAGATACGCAGTATTTT.

The chain is built from TRBV6-5 and TRBJ1-4; D uncertain. Per germline, CDR1 MNHEY and CDR2 SVGAGI. This CDR3 is 14 amino acids long. Between the trimmed V and J ends, which lost 1 base and 0 bases, there was a span of 3 bases. CDR3 loop: CASSYFATNEKLFF. CDR3 nucleotides: TGTGCCAGCAGTTACTTCGCAACTAATGAAAAACTGTTTTTT.

The chain carries TRBV5-1 and TRBJ2-3; TRBD2 aligns across 8 bases. CDR3 length equals 15 residues. Germline CDR1 is SGHRS and CDR2 is YFSETQ. The V segment lost 1 base and the J segment 5 bases; nucleotides outside the gene matches: 6. For the CDR3, the DNA is TGCGCCAGCAGCTTGTTCGGGGGGGCCGGAGATACGCAGTATTTT. Its translation: CASSLFGGAGDTQYF.